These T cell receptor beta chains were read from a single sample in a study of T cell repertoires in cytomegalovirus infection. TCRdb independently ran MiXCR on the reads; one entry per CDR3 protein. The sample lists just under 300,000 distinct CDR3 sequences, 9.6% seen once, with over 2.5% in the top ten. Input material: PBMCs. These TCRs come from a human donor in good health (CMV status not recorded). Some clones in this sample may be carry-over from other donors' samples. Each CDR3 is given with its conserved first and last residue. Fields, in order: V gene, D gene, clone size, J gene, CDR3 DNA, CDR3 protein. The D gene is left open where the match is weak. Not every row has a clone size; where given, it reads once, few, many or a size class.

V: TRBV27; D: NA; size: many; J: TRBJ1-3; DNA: TGTGCCAGCAGTCCAATGGGGGGGACACTTGGAAACACCATATATTTT; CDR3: CASSPMGGTLGNTIYF
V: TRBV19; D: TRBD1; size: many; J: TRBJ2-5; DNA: TGTGCCAGTAGTATAGGGGACAGAGCCATTTTCGAGACCCAGTACTTC; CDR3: CASSIGDRAIFETQYF
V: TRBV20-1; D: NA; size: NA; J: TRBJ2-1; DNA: TGCAGTGCACCGCTGTTCCAGGGCAATGAGCAGTTCTTC; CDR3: CSAPLFQGNEQFF
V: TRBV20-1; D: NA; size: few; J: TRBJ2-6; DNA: TGCAGTGCTAGAGATATCGGCTCTGGGGCCAACGTCCTGACTTTC; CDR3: CSARDIGSGANVLTF
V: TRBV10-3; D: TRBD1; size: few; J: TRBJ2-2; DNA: TGTGCCATCAGGCCACAGGGGACCCCCGGGGAGCTGTTTTTT; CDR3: CAIRPQGTPGELFF
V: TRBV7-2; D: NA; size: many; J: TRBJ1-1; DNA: TGTGCCAGCAGCATTCAGGGCACGGCGAACACTGAAGCTTTCTTT; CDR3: CASSIQGTANTEAFF
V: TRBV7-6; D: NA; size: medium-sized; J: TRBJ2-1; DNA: TGTGCCAGCAGCTTAGCGGGGGCTGGTGTCAATGAGCAGTTCTTC; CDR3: CASSLAGAGVNEQFF
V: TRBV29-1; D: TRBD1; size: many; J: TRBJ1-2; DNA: TGCAGCGTCGCCGGGACAGGGGAGAATGGCTACACCTTC; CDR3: CSVAGTGENGYTF
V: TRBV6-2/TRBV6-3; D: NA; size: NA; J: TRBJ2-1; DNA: TGTGCCAGCAGCTGGGACCGCGAGCAGTTCTTC; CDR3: CASSWDREQFF
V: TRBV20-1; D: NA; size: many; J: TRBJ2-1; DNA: TGCAGTGCTAAGTCTGGGGGGCTCCACTTCAATGAGCAGTTCTTC; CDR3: CSAKSGGLHFNEQFF
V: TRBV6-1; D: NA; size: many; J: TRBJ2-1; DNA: TGTGCCAGCAGACGGGAAGACTCCTACAATGAGCAGTTCTTC; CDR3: CASRREDSYNEQFF
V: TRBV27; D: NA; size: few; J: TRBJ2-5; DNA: TGTGCCAGCAGTTTATCGTCGGGGGCCCCATTTGAGACCCAGTACTTC; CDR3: CASSLSSGAPFETQYF
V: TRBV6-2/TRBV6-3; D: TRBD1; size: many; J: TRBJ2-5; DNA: TGTGCCAGCATCCCAGGGGGTCTCCAGGAGACCCAGTACTTC; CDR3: CASIPGGLQETQYF
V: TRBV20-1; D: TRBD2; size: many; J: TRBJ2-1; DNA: TGCAGTGCCACCGCACTAGCGGGGGTGGGGAATGAGCAGTTCTTC; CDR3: CSATALAGVGNEQFF
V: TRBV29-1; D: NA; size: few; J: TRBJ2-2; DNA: TGCAGCGTGTCCGCAGGGTCGTCGAACACCGGGGAGCTGTTTTTT; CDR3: CSVSAGSSNTGELFF
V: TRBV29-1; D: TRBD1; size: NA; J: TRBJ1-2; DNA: TGCAGCGCCGGACAGGGGCTGGGGAATGGCTACACCTTC; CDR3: CSAGQGLGNGYTF
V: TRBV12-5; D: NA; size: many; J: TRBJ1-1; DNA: TGTGCTAGTGGTTTGTTTCGGGTGGTGAACACTGAAGCTTTCTTT; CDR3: CASGLFRVVNTEAFF
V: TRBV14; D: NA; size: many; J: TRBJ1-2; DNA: TGTGCCAGCAGCCAGACGGGACTCTACACCTTC; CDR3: CASSQTGLYTF
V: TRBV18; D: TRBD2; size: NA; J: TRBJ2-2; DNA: TGTGCCAGCTCAATAGCGGGCTCGACCGGGGAGCTGTTTTTT; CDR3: CASSIAGSTGELFF
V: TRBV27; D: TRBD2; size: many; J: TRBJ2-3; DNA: TGTGCCAGCCACCGAGCGGTAGCGGGGCCAGATACGCAGTATTTT; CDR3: CASHRAVAGPDTQYF
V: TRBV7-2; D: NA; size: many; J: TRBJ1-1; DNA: TGTGCCAGCAGCTTAGGTCAGGGGTCACGCACTGAAGCTTTCTTT; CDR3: CASSLGQGSRTEAFF
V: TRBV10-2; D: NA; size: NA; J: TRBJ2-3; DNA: TGCGCCAGCAGGGGCTCCAGCACAGATACGCAGTATTTT; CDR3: CASRGSSTDTQYF
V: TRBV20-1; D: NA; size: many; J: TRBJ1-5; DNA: TGCAGTGCTAGATCTTATAGCAATCAGCCCCAGCATTTT; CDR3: CSARSYSNQPQHF
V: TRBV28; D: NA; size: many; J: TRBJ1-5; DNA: TGTGCCAGCAGCGACCCCAGGGTGAGCAATCAGCCCCAGCATTTT; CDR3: CASSDPRVSNQPQHF
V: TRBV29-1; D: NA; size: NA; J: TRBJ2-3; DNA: TGCAGCGTTGAGAAGTGGCAGGGCACAGATACGCAGTATTTT; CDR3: CSVEKWQGTDTQYF
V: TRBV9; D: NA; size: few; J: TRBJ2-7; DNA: TGTGCCAGCAGCGTAGCTCCAGGGCATAACGAGCAGTACTTC; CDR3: CASSVAPGHNEQYF
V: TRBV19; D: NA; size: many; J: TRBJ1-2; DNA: TGTGCCAGTAGTACCGCCGGACAGACCTTCACTAACTATGGCTACACCTTC; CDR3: CASSTAGQTFTNYGYTF
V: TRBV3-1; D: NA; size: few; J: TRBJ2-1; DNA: TGTGCCAGCGGGACTTTATCCTACAATGAGCAGTTCTTC; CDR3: CASGTLSYNEQFF
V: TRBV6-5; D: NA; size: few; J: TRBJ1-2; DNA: TGTGCCAGCAGACCAGGACAGAAAGATGGCTACACCTTC; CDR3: CASRPGQKDGYTF
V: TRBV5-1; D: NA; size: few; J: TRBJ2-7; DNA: TGCGCCAGCAGCTCTACAGGGGAGGCCTACGAGCAGTACTTC; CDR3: CASSSTGEAYEQYF
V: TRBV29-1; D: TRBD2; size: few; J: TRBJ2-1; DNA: TGCAGCGTTGGGCGGGAGGGCCCCTACAATGAGCAGTTCTTC; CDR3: CSVGREGPYNEQFF
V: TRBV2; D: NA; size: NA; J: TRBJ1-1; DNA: TGTGCCAGCAGTATACACTCGAACACTGAAGCTTTCTTT; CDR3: CASSIHSNTEAFF
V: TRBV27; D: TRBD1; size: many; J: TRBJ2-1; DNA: TGTGCCAGCAGTTCCCCGACAGGGTTATTAACTGAGCAGTTCTTC; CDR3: CASSSPTGLLTEQFF
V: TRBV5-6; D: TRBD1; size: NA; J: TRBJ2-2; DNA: TGTGCCAGCAGATGGACAGGGACCGGGGAGCTGTTTTTT; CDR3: CASRWTGTGELFF
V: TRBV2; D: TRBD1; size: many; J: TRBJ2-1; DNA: TGTGCCAGCAGTCCTATGGGACAGGGGAGCAATGAGCAGTTCTTC; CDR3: CASSPMGQGSNEQFF
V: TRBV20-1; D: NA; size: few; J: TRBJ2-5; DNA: TGCAGTGCTTTCCCCCGACGCCCCGGAGGGCGAGAGACCCAGTACTTC; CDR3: CSAFPRRPGGRETQYF
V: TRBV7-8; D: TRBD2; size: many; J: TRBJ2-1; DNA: TGTGCCAGCAGCTCAATAGCGGGGGCGTCCTACAATGAGCAGTTCTTC; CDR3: CASSSIAGASYNEQFF
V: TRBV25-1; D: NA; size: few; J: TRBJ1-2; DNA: TGTGCCAGCAGTGAATACCGGGGGGGCTACACCTTC; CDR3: CASSEYRGGYTF
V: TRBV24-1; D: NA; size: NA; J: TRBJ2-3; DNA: TGTGCCACCAGTGATTTTGGGAAGAGCACAGATACGCAGTATTTT; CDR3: CATSDFGKSTDTQYF
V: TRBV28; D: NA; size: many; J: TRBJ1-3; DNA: TGTGCCAGCTCCTCCGCGGACCGGACCCCTTACGGAAACACCATATATTTT; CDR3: CASSSADRTPYGNTIYF
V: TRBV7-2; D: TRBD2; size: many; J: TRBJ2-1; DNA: TGTGCCAGCAGCTCCAGACTAGCGGGGACCAATGAGCAGTTCTTC; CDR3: CASSSRLAGTNEQFF
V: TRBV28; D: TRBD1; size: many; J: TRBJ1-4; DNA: TGTGCCAGCAGTTTATCGAACCCCCGGGACAGGATTTTT; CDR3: CASSLSNPRDRIF
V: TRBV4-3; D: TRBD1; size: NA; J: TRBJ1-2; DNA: TGCGCCAGCAGGCGACAGGGTTCGAACTATGGCTACACCTTC; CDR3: CASRRQGSNYGYTF
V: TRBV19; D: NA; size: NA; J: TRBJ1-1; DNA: TGTGCCAGTTTAAAGTTTAATACTGAAGCTTTCTTT; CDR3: CASLKFNTEAFF
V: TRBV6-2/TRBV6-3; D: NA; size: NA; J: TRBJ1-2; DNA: TGTGCCAGCAGGGGGACTACCGCTTATGGCTACACCTTC; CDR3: CASRGTTAYGYTF
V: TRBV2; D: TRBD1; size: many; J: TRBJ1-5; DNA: TGTGCCAGCAGTCTTACCAGGGGGCGCGTTTATCGGCCCCAGCATTTT; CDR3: CASSLTRGRVYRPQHF
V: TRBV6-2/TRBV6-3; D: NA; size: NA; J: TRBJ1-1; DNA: TGTGCCAGCAGTTACGGGACCAACACTGAAGCTTTCTTT; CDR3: CASSYGTNTEAFF
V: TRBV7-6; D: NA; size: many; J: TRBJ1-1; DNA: TGTGCCAGCAGCTTGAAGGGGATTGGGATGAACACTGAAGCTTTCTTT; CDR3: CASSLKGIGMNTEAFF
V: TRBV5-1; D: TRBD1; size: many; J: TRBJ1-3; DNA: TGCGCCAGCAGCGGACAGGGGGCTCTTGGAAACACCATATATTTT; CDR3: CASSGQGALGNTIYF